The T cell receptor beta chain under discussion was sequenced for a study of CD8 T cells in ankylosing spondylitis. The CDR3 runs 13 residues. CDR1 and CDR2 (germline): SGHRS, YFSETQ. Trimming cost V 3 bases and J 0 bases, with 6 bases left between them. Study conclusions and caveats: Some motif variants were previously reported in reactive arthritis synovial fluid and blood. Enrichment of disease-linked clones was reportedly significant in matched ankylosing spondylitis synovial fluid. Blood from ankylosing spondylitis patients appeared to carry a characteristic roughly eight-variant TCR beta motif.

The sample holds many counts of this clonotype. The target antigen is unknown. By quantitative 5'-RACE with molecular barcodes, the TCR beta libraries were made. TCRdb used MiXCR to reprocess the 5' RACE reads, holding one entry per CDR3 protein. The sample contains around 250,000 distinct CDR3 sequences, around 11% of which appear only once. This receptor was obtained from a male donor with ankylosing spondylitis or in good health (not recorded which). The chain recombines TRBV5-1 with TRBJ2-5; D not resolved. The sequenced sample was blood, either unsorted or a sorted T cell fraction (not recorded which). The CDR3 region has the DNA TGCGCCAGCAGCTATCAGTACCAAGAGACCCAGTACTTC. It is translated as CASSYQYQETQYF.